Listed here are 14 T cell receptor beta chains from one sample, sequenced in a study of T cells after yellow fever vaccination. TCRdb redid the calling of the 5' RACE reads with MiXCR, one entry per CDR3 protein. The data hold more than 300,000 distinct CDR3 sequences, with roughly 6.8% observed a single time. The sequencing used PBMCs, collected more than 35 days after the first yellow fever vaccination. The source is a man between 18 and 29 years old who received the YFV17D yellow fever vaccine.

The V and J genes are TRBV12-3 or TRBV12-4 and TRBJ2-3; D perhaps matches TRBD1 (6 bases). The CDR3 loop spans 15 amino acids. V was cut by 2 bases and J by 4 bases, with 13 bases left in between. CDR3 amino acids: CASSLPGKGADTQYF. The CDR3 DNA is TGTGCCAGCAGTTTACCGGGCAAGGGGGCAGATACGCAGTATTTT.

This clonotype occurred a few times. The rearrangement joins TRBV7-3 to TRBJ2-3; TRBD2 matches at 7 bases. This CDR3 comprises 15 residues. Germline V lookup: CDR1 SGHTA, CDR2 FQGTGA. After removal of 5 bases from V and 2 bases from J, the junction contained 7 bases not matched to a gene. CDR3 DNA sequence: TGTGCCAGCAGCGCCGGGGGGTACCACACAGATACGCAGTATTTT. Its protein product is CASSAGGYHTDTQYF.

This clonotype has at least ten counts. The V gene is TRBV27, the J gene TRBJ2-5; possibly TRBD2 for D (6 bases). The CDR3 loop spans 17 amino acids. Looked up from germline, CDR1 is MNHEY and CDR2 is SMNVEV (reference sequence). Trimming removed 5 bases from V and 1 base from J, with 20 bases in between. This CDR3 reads CASSPTPGGRGQETQYF. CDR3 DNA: TGTGCCAGCAGTCCCACTCCCGGGGGTAGGGGCCAAGAGACCCAGTACTTC.

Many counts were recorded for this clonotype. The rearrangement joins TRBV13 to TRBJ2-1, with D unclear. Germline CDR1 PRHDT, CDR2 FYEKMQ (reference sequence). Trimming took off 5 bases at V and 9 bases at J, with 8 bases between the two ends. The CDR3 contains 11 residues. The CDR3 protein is CASSRWGEQFF. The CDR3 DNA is TGTGCCAGCAGCCGGTGGGGTGAGCAGTTCTTC.

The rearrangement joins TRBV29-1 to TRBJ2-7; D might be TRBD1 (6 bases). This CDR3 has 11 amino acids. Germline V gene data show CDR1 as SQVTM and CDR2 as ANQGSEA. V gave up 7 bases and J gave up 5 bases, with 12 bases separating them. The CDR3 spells CSATQGDEQYV. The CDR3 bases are TGCAGCGCAACACAGGGAGACGAGCAGTACGTC.

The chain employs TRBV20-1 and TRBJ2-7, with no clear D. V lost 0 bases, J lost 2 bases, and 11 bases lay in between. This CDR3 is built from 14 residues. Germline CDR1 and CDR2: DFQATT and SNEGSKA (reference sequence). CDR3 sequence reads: CSARDLRRPYEQYF. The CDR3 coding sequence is TGCAGTGCTAGAGATCTGCGGCGCCCCTACGAGCAGTACTTC.

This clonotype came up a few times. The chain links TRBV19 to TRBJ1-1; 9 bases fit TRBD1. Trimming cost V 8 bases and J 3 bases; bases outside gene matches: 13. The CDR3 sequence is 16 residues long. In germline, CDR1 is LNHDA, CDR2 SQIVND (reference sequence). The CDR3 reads CASRPRTGVGDTEAFF. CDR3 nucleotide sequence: TGTGCCAGTCGACCCCGGACAGGGGTTGGGGACACTGAAGCTTTCTTT.

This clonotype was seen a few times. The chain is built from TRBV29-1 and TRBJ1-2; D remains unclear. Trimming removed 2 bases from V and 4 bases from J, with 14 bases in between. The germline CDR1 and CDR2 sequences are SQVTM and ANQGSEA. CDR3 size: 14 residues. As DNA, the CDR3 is TGCAGCGTTGAAAGGATCGCCGAGGGCTATGGCTACACCTTC. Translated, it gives CSVERIAEGYGYTF.

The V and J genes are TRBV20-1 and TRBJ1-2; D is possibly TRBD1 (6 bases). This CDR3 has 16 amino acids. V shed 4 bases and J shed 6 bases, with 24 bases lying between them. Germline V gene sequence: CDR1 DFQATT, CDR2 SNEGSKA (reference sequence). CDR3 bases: TGCAGTGCTAAGGGGGGAGGGGAAGGCCTTGTCAATGGCTACACCTTC. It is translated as CSAKGGGEGLVNGYTF.

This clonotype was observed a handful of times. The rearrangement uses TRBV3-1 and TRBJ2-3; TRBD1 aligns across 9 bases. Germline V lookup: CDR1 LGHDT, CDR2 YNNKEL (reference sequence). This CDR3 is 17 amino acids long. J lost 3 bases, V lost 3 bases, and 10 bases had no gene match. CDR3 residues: CASSHDGQGRTTDTQYF. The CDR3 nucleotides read TGTGCCAGCAGCCACGACGGACAGGGGAGAACTACAGATACGCAGTATTTT.

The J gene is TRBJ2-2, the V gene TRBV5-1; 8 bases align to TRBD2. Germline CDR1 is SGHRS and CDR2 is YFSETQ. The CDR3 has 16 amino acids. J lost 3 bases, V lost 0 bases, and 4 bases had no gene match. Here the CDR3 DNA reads TGCGCCAGCAGCTTGGGGTTAGCGGGGCACACCGGGGAGCTGTTTTTT. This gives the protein CASSLGLAGHTGELFF.

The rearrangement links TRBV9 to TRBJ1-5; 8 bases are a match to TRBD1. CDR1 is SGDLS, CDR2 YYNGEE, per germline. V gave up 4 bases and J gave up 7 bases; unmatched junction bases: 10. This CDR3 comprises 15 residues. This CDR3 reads CASSPTGVGGQPQHF. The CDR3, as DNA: TGTGCCAGCAGCCCGACAGGGGTGGGCGGGCAGCCCCAGCATTTT.

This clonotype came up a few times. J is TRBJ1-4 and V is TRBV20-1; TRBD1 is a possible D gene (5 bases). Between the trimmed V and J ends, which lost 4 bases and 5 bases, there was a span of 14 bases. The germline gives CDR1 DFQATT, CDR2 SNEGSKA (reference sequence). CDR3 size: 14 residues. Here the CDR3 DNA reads TGCAGTGCTACGGGGGACGGAGCAAATGAAAAACTGTTTTTT. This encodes CSATGDGANEKLFF.

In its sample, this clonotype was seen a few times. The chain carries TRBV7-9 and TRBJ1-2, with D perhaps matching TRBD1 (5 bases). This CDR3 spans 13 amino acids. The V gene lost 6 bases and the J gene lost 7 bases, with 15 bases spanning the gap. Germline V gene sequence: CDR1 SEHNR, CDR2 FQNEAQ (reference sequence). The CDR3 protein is CASSGTQGSGYTF. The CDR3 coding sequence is TGTGCCAGCAGTGGTACTCAGGGCTCTGGCTACACCTTC.